The entry below gives a single T cell receptor (beta chain) sequence along with its context. With a much larger clone just one base away, this may be a read error. This sample is part of a study of human T cells and chemical hapten exposure. Across the whole study: Readings were taken at 6 days from patch tests that had applied 0.01% DPC to the upper back.

TCRdb passed the RACE reads through MiXCR, listing each CDR3 protein once. In the table there are some 38,000 distinct CDR3 sequences, roughly 7.6% of which are singletons. Time point reported: pre-sensitization, week 0. Sample treatment: therapeutic diphenylcyclopropenone sensitization with weekly scalp DPC. Investigators collected blood before applying each patch test. CDR1 and CDR2 from the germline V gene are MNHEY and SVGAGI. V was pared by 4 bases and J by 2 bases, with 11 bases between. The length of the CDR3 is 14 residues. The clonotype was recovered from a woman in her 50s with alopecia areata. Some clones in this sample may be carry-over from other donors' samples. Sequenced material: whole blood, taken in connection with sensitization to the hapten diphenylcyclopropenone (DPC). The chain uses TRBV6-5 and TRBJ1-1; D not resolved. The DNA for the CDR3 is TGTGCCAGCAGTTGCCCCGGTCGAAACACTGAAGCTTTCTTT. Its translation is CASSCPGRNTEAFF.